This T cell receptor (beta chain) stems from a study of cytotoxic CD8 clonotypes in ibrutinib-treated CLL. Sequencing was performed with immunoSEQ multiplex PCR; in TCRdb, only in-frame clones are kept and a portion is missing. The sample lists approximately 92,000 clones, 60% to 80% occurring once. Trimming removed 8 bases from V and 4 bases from J; junction bases left unmatched: 10. This CDR3 spans 13 amino acids. Looked up from germline, CDR1 is GTSNPN and CDR2 is SVGIG (reference sequence). This material consisted of PBMCs, taken after 24 months of ibrutinib treatment. The TCR originated in a human donor with chronic lymphocytic leukemia. The chain recombines TRBV30 with TRBJ1-2; 7 bases match TRBD1. The CDR3 region is CAGDSPITYGYTF. CDR3 in DNA: TGTGCCGGGGACAGCCCAATTACCTATGGCTACACCTTC.